The 4 T cell receptor beta chains presented below share a single source sample, sequenced in a study of identical twins (dated by TCRdb to the mid-2010s). Receptors were amplified or captured by 5' RACE. Sequencing was performed on an Illumina HiSeq 2000. The public sequencing data were trimmed at Q25 with fastp and processed into clonotypes with MiXCR by TCRdb, which kept only in-frame beta chains. Each entry is one CDR3 protein sequence, shown with its most common DNA and genes. The sample includes under 250,000 distinct CDR3 sequences, with under 10% observed a single time. In total, the top ten clones hold around 2.1% of the sample. The same sample was also used in a study of yellow fever vaccine responses in identical twins.

Material for sequencing was memory (CD45RO+) T cells sorted from blood. The cell subset or site label corresponds to: CD45RO+ enriched T cells. All receptors derive from a woman between 18 and 29 years old in good health.

This clonotype was seen repeatedly, ten times or more. The V and J genes are TRBV5-1 and TRBJ1-1, with a weak D call TRBD1 (6 bases). The germline V gene encodes CDR1 SGHRS and CDR2 YFSETQ. V lost 0 bases and J lost 1, with 13 bases in between. This CDR3 contains 16 residues. CDR3 coding DNA: TGCGCCAGCAGCTTGGTGTCAGGGGCGACGAACACTGAAGCTTTCTTT. Translated: CASSLVSGATNTEAFF.

This clonotype was counted ten times or more. The chain combines TRBV5-1 with TRBJ2-3; 9 positions agree with TRBD2. Unmatched junction bases numbered 5, after V lost 2 bases and J lost 1 base. The CDR3 is 16 amino acids. Germline-derived CDR1 and CDR2 are SGHRS and YFSETQ. The CDR3 reads CASSFSSGVGTDTQYF. CDR3 DNA sequence: TGCGCCAGCAGCTTCTCTAGCGGGGTGGGCACAGATACGCAGTATTTT.

This clonotype came up a few times. V gene TRBV3-1 combines with J gene TRBJ2-1, with a possible D match to TRBD1 (5 bases). V was shortened by 5 bases and J by 10 bases, with 15 bases between the two germline ends. This CDR3 has 13 amino acids. Germline loops: CDR1 LGHDT, CDR2 YNNKEL (reference sequence). CDR3 in amino acids: CASSAYQGREQFF. The CDR3 DNA reads TGTGCCAGCAGCGCTTACCAGGGCCGGGAGCAGTTCTTC.

This clonotype was recorded at least ten times. The chain couples TRBV6-2 or TRBV6-3 to TRBJ2-1; D is uncertain. CDR3 length: 13 amino acids. Germline CDR1 MNHEY, CDR2 SVGEGT. The ends were cut back, 7 bases at V and 0 bases at J, with 7 bases in the middle. CDR3 sequence (DNA): TGTGCCAGCACCTACAGCTCCTACAATGAGCAGTTCTTC. Translating gives CASTYSSYNEQFF.